This TCR beta chain was identified during a study of blood T cell repertoires in COVID-19. On the study more broadly: PBMCs, B-cell-depleted T cells, or T cells were the source of the cDNA or gDNA that made up the material.

Only in-frame clones appear in the TCRdb table, and some are missing; sequencing was by immunoSEQ multiplex PCR. The repertoire holds around 65,000 clones, with approximately 80% as singletons. The CDR3 runs to 14 residues. Trimming removed 6 bases from V and 0 bases from J, with 9 bases in between. Germline V gene lookup returns CDR1 LGHNT and CDR2 FRNRAP. The chain links TRBV12-5 to TRBJ2-1; D not resolved. Source material: peripheral blood. The receptor comes from a woman aged 45-65 years with active or convalescent COVID-19. In DNA form, the CDR3 reads TGTGCTAGTGGCTCAGGAAGCTCCTACAATGAGCAGTTCTTC. Translating gives CASGSGSSYNEQFF.